This T cell receptor beta chain is drawn from a study of vaccination and CD4 T cells after COVID-19. Findings of the study overall: Convalescent patients displayed spike mono-reactivity in 304 of 307 vaccine-specific clones.

In this sample, this clonotype turned up a few times. Its antigen is unidentified. Treatment meaning: approximately nine-day PBMC culture with coronavirus spike peptide pools or control peptides (ViraFEST assay). ViraFEST used peptide pools to expand antigen-specific T cells and subsequently sequenced their TCRs. This CDR3 comprises 13 residues. The germline gives CDR1 ENHRY, CDR2 SYGVKD. V was clipped by 2 bases and J by 4 bases, with 6 bases between them. Sequencing of the DNA from cultured CD4+ T cells was carried out with the Oncomine TCR Beta short-read assay. TCRdb reanalysed the PCR reads using MiXCR and keeps one entry per CDR3 protein. Of about 20,000 distinct CDR3 sequences listed, about 59% were seen once; the top ten hold over 5%.

V and J are TRBV10-3 and TRBJ1-5; D gene unclear. Input material: CD4+ T cells from blood, cultured in vitro. The sequence came from a human donor who had recovered from COVID-19. For the CDR3, the DNA is TGTGCCATCAGTGAGATTGGAAATCAGCCCCAGCATTTT. It is translated as CAISEIGNQPQHF.